The present T cell receptor (beta chain) was sequenced within a study of post-analysis software for immune sequencing data. The overall study: As for disease course, relapsing-remitting, secondary progressive and progressive-relapsing multiple sclerosis were all included. Findings and limits, study-wide: Controls' normalized Chao1 diversity significantly exceeded that of multiple sclerosis patients.

TCR beta cDNA libraries had unique molecular identifiers. Out of 1 to 10 million T cells, a few hundred thousand cDNA molecules were generated. MiXCR, run by TCRdb on the PCR reads, gives a single entry per CDR3 protein. The sample has 750,000 to 950,000 distinct CDR3 sequences; about 50% are singletons. As to this clonotype: What it binds is not known.

The specimen sequenced was blood. This TCR came from a girl under 18 with multiple sclerosis.

The DNA for the CDR3 is TGCAGCGTTGAGTGGCAGGGGAACACTGAAGCTTTCTTT. It translates to CSVEWQGNTEAFF. The chain recombines TRBV29-1 with TRBJ1-1; possible D gene TRBD1, 5 bases. Germline V gives CDR1 SQVTM, CDR2 ANQGSEA. This CDR3 contains 13 residues. V lost 3 bases and J 1 base, leaving 9 bases between the germline ends. The full variable domain, rest sourced from reference TRBV29-1 and TRBJ1-1, is SAVISQKPSRDICQRGTSLTIQCQVDSQVTMMFWYRQQPGQSLTLIATANQGSEATYESGFVIDKFPISRPNLTFSTLTVSNMSPEDSSIYLCSVEWQGNTEAFFGQGTRLTVV.